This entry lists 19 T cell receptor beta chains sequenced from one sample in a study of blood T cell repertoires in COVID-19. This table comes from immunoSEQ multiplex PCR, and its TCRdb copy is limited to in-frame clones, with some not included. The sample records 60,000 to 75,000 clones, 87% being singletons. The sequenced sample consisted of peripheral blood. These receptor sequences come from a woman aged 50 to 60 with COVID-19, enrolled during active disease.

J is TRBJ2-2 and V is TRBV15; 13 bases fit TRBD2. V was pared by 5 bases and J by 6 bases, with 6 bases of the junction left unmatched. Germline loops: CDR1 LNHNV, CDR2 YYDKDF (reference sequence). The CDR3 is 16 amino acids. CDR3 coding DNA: TGTGCCACCAGCTCGGGGGGACTAGCGGGATCCGGGGAGCTGTTTTTT. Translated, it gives CATSSGGLAGSGELFF.

CDR3: CASSLEGGGYEQYF. CDR3 DNA: TGTGCCAGCAGCTTAGAGGGAGGGGGCTACGAGCAGTACTTC. The gene calls are TRBV7-9 and TRBJ2-7; D perhaps matches TRBD2 (7 bases). This CDR3 has 14 residues. CDR1 and CDR2 from the germline V gene are SEHNR and FQNEAQ (reference sequence). V was trimmed by 1 base and J by 3 bases, leaving 10 bases between them.

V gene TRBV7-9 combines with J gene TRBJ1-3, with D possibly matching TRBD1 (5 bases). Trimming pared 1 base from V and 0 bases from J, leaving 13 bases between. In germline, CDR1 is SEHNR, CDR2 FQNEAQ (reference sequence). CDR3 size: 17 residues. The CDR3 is CASSLDKGLISGNTIYF. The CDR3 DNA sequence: TGTGCCAGCAGCTTAGATAAGGGGCTAATCTCTGGAAACACCATATATTTT.

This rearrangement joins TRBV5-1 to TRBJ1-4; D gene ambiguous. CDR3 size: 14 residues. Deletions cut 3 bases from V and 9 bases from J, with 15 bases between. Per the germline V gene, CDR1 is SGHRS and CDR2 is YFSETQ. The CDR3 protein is CASSSNDLRQKLFF. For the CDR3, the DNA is TGCGCCAGCAGCTCCAACGACTTAAGGCAAAAACTGTTTTTT.

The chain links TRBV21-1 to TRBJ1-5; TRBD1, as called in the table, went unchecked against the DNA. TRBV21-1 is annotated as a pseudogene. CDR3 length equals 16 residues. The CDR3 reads CASRRTGDEVDQPQHF. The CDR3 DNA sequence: TGTGCCAGCCGACGTACAGGGGACGAGGTTGATCAGCCCCAGCATTTT.

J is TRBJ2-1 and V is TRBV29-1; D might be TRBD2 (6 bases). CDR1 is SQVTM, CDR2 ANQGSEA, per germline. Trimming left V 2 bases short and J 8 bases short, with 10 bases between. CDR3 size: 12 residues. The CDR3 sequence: CSVERGSDEQFF. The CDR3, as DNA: TGCAGCGTTGAACGGGGGTCGGATGAGCAGTTCTTC.

The CDR3 DNA reads TGTGCCAGCAGTAGAGTGGGGACAGCTCACGAGCAGTACTTC. It translates to CASSRVGTAHEQYF. This chain joins TRBV27 and TRBJ2-7, with TRBD1 matching 7 bases. The length of the CDR3 is 14 residues. Per germline, CDR1 MNHEY and CDR2 SMNVEV (reference sequence). V gave up 5 bases and J gave up 5 bases; unmatched junction bases: 9.

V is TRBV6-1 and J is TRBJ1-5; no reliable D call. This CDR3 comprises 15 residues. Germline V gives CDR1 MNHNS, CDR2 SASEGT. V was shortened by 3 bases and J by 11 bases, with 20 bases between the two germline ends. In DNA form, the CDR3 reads TGTGCCAGCAGTGATCCCTTACTAATTGCCACGGCCCAGCATTTT. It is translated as CASSDPLLIATAQHF.

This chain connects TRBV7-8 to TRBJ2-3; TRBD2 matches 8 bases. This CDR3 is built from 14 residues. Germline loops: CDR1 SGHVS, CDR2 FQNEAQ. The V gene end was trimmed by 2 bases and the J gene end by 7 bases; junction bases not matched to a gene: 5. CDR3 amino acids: CASSLLAGRNTQYF. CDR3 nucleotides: TGTGCCAGCAGCTTATTAGCGGGACGGAATACGCAGTATTTT.

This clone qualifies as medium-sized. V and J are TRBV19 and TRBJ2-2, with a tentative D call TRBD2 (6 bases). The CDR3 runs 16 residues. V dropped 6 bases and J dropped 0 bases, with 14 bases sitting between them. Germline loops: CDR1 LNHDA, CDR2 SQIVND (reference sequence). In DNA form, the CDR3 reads TGTGCCAGTAGCCTAATGGGGACTGCGAACACCGGGGAGCTGTTTTTT. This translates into CASSLMGTANTGELFF.

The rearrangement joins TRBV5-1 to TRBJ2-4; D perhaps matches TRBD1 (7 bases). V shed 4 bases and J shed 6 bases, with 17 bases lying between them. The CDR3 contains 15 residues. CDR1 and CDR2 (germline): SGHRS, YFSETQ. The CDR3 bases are TGCGCCAGCAGCCTCGACAGGGCGGGAATAAACATTCAGTACTTC. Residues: CASSLDRAGINIQYF.

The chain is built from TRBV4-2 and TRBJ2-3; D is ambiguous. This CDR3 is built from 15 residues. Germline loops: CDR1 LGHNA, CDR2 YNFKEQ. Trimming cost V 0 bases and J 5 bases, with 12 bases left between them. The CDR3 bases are TGTGCCAGCAGCCAAGACCCAATGACGGGAGATACGCAGTATTTT. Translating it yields CASSQDPMTGDTQYF.

This chain's CDR3 is CAWSVLREQFF. Written as DNA, the CDR3 is TGTGCCTGGAGTGTTCTCAGAGAGCAGTTCTTC. The chain recombines TRBV30 with TRBJ2-1; D remains unclear. This CDR3 contains 11 residues. V dropped 0 bases and J dropped 10 bases, with 7 bases sitting between them. Germline V CDR1 and CDR2: GTSNPN, SVGIG (reference sequence).

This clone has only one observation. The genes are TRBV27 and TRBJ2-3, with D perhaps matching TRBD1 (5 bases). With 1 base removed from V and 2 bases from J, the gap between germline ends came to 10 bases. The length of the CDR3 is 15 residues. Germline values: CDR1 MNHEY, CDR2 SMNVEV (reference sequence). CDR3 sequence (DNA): TGTGCCAGCAGTTTATGGAACAGGTACACAGATACGCAGTATTTT. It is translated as CASSLWNRYTDTQYF.

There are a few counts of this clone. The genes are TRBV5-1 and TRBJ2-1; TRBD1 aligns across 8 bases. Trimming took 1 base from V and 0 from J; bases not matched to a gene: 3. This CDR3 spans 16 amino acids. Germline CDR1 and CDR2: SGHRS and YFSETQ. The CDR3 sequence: CASSLWGTGSYNEQFF. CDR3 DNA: TGCGCCAGCAGCTTGTGGGGGACAGGCTCCTACAATGAGCAGTTCTTC. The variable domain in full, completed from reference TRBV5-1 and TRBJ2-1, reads KAGVTQTPRYLIKTRGQQVTLSCSPISGHRSVSWYQQTPGQGLQFLFEYFSETQRNKGNFPGRFSGRQFSNSRSEMNVSTLELGDSALYLCASSLWGTGSYNEQFFGPGTRLTVL.

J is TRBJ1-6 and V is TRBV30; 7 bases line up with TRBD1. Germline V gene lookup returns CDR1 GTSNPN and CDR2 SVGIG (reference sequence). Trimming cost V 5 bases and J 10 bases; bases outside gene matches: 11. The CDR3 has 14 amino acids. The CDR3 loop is CAWGVIGGASPLHF. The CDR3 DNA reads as TGTGCCTGGGGAGTGATAGGGGGCGCGTCACCCCTCCACTTT.

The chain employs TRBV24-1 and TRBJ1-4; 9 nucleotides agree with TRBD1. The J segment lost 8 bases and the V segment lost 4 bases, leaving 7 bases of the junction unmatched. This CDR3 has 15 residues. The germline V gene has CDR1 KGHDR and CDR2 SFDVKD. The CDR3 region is CATSEGTGYREKLFF. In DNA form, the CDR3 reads TGTGCCACCAGTGAGGGGACAGGGTATCGGGAAAAACTGTTTTTT.

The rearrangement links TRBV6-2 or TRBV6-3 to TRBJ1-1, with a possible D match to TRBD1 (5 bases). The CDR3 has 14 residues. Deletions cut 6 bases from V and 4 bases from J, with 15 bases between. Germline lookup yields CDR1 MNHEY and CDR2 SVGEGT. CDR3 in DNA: TGTGCCAGCAGCCCCGGAGGGGCCATCACTGAAGCTTTCTTT. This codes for CASSPGGAITEAFF.

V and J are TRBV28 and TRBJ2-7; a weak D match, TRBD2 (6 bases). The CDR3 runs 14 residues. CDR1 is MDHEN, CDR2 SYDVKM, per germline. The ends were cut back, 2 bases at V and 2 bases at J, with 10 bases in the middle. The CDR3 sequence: CASSLRDFPYEQYF. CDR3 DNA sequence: TGTGCCAGCAGTTTAAGGGACTTCCCCTACGAGCAGTACTTC.